This T cell receptor beta chain is from a study of CD8+CD57+ T cells in acquired aplastic anemia. For the study at large: Quantities of DNA derived from sorted CD4+ and CD8+ cells averaged 3.2 ug. Study-wide points: Patients and healthy controls showed no significant CD8+ Simpson's diversity difference. A set of twenty-nine CD8+ CDR3 sequences was shared between patients and controls, and these sequences appeared highly expressed in patients.

Profiling of TCR beta VDJ combinations and CDR3 sequences used genomic DNA as template. MiXCR, applied by TCRdb to the reads, yields one record per CDR3 protein. The sample lists 260,000 or so distinct CDR3 sequences, 45% to 50% occurring once. V was trimmed by 5 bases and J by 6 bases, leaving 13 bases between them. The germline gives CDR1 MGHRA, CDR2 YSYEKL. The CDR3 runs 13 residues. Sequencing was done on patients that had shown CD8+CD57+ cell expansion by flow cytometry. There were no patients without severe acquired aplastic anemia. In its sample, this clonotype was seen many times. Its target is unknown.

The chain uses TRBV4-1 and TRBJ1-1; D perhaps matches TRBD1 (5 bases). The sequenced sample was sorted CD4+, CD8+, or CD8+CD57+ T cells (not recorded which) from PBMCs. This TCR was recovered from a human donor with aplastic anemia. CDR3 bases: TGCGCCAGCAGCTCGAGAGGACACGCTGAAGCTTTCTTT. Translated: CASSSRGHAEAFF.